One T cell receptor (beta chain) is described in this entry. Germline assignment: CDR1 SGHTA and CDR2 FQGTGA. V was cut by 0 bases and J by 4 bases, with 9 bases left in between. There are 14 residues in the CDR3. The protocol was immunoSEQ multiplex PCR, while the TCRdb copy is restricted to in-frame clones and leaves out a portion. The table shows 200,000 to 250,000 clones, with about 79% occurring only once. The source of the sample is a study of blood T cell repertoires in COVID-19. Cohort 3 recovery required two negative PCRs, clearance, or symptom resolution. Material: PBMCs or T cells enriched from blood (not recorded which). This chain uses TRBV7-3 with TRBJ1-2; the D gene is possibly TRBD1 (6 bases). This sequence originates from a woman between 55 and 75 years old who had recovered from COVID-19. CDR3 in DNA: TGTGCCAGCAGCTTAACCTTGGACAGCTATGGCTACACCTTC. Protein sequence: CASSLTLDSYGYTF.